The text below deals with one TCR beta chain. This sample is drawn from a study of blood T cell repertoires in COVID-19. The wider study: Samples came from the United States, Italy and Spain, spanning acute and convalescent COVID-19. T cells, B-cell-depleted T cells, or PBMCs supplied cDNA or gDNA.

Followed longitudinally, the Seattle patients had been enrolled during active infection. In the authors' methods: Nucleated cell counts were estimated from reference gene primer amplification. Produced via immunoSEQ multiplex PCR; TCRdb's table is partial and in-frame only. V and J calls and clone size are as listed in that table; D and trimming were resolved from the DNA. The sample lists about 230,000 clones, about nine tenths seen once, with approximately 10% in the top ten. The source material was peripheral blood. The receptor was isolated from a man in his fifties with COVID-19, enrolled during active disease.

In DNA form, the CDR3 reads TGTGCCAGCAGCCAAGAGAACCCGGACAGACCGATGAACACTGAAGCTTTCTTT. Its translation: CASSQENPDRPMNTEAFF. The chain uses TRBV3-1 (or the pseudogene TRBV3-2) and TRBJ1-1; D might be TRBD1 (6 bases). This CDR3 has 18 residues. Between the trimmed V and J ends, which lost 0 bases and 0 bases, there was a span of 17 bases. Germline values: CDR1 LGHDT, CDR2 YNNKEL (reference sequence).